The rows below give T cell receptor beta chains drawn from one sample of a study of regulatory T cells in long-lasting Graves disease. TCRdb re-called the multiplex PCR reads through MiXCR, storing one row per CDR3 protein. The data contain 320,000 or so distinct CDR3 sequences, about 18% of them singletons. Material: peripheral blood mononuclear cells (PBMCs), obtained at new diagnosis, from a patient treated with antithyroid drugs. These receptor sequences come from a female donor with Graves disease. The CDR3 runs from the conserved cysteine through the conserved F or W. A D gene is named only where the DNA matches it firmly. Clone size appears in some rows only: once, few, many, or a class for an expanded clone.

CDR3 DNA: TGCAGTGCCACTAGCGGGAGCGAGTACAATGAGCAGTTCTTC
CDR3 protein: CSATSGSEYNEQFF
D gene: TRBD2
J gene: TRBJ2-1
clone size: many
V gene: TRBV20-1

CDR3 DNA: TGTGCCAGTAGTCCTCCAGGGGAGGTAGATGAAAAACTGTTTTTT
CDR3 protein: CASSPPGEVDEKLFF
D gene: .
J gene: TRBJ1-4
clone size: many
V gene: TRBV19

CDR3 DNA: TGTGCCAGCAGTTTAGGCGAACAGGGGGCTTTCTACGAGCAGTACTTC
CDR3 protein: CASSLGEQGAFYEQYF
D gene: TRBD1
J gene: TRBJ2-7
clone size: many
V gene: TRBV28

CDR3 DNA: TGTGCCAGCAGCGTAGAGGGGACAGGGGATCATCGCGAGCAGTACTTC
CDR3 protein: CASSVEGTGDHREQYF
D gene: TRBD1
J gene: TRBJ2-7
clone size: many
V gene: TRBV9

CDR3 DNA: TGTGCCAGCAGCTTTGGGACTAGCGTTTACGAGCAGTACTTC
CDR3 protein: CASSFGTSVYEQYF
D gene: TRBD2
J gene: TRBJ2-7
clone size: many
V gene: TRBV11-2

CDR3 DNA: TGTGCCAGCAGTTTAGGAGGGGCGGGTGAGCAGTTCTTC
CDR3 protein: CASSLGGAGEQFF
D gene: .
J gene: TRBJ2-1
clone size: many
V gene: TRBV12-3/TRBV12-4

CDR3 DNA: TGTGCCAGCAGCTTAGTAGCGGGGTTACAAGAGACCCAGTACTTC
CDR3 protein: CASSLVAGLQETQYF
D gene: TRBD2
J gene: TRBJ2-5
clone size: .
V gene: TRBV7-2

CDR3 DNA: TGCAGCGTTGGGTCAGAAACTAGCAATCAGCCCCAGCATTTT
CDR3 protein: CSVGSETSNQPQHF
D gene: .
J gene: TRBJ1-5
clone size: many
V gene: TRBV29-1

CDR3 DNA: TGTGCCAGCGGGTTCCCTAATGAAAAACTGTTTTTT
CDR3 protein: CASGFPNEKLFF
D gene: .
J gene: TRBJ1-4
clone size: many
V gene: TRBV12-3/TRBV12-4

CDR3 DNA: TGTGCCACCAGCAGACTACTAGCGGGGAGCACAGATACGCAGTATTTT
CDR3 protein: CATSRLLAGSTDTQYF
D gene: TRBD2
J gene: TRBJ2-3
clone size: few
V gene: TRBV15

CDR3 DNA: TGTGCCAGCAGCCCACAGGGGCCAAGCAATGAGCAGTTCTTC
CDR3 protein: CASSPQGPSNEQFF
D gene: TRBD1
J gene: TRBJ2-1
clone size: once
V gene: TRBV27

CDR3 DNA: TGTGCCAGCAGCCTGCGGAGGAGCTCCTACAATGAGCAGTACTTC
CDR3 protein: CASSLRRSSYNEQYF
D gene: .
J gene: TRBJ2-7
clone size: .
V gene: TRBV3-1

CDR3 DNA: TGTGCCAGCAGTCACGGACAGGGCGAATACAATGAGCAGTTCTTC
CDR3 protein: CASSHGQGEYNEQFF
D gene: TRBD1
J gene: TRBJ2-1
clone size: many
V gene: TRBV28

CDR3 DNA: TGTGCCAGTAGTTTCGGGACAGGGGTTAGCGAGCAGTACTTC
CDR3 protein: CASSFGTGVSEQYF
D gene: TRBD1
J gene: TRBJ2-7
clone size: few
V gene: TRBV19

CDR3 DNA: TGTGCCAGCAGTTTTGCGGGGAACGAGCGGTACTTC
CDR3 protein: CASSFAGNERYF
D gene: .
J gene: TRBJ2-7
clone size: few
V gene: TRBV12-3/TRBV12-4

CDR3 DNA: TGTGCCAGCAGCGACGCGATACAGGGCAAGTACTTC
CDR3 protein: CASSDAIQGKYF
D gene: .
J gene: TRBJ2-4
clone size: many
V gene: TRBV28

CDR3 DNA: TGTGCCAGCAATATGGGACAGGGGGACACTGAAGCTTTCTTT
CDR3 protein: CASNMGQGDTEAFF
D gene: TRBD1
J gene: TRBJ1-1
clone size: many
V gene: TRBV12-3/TRBV12-4